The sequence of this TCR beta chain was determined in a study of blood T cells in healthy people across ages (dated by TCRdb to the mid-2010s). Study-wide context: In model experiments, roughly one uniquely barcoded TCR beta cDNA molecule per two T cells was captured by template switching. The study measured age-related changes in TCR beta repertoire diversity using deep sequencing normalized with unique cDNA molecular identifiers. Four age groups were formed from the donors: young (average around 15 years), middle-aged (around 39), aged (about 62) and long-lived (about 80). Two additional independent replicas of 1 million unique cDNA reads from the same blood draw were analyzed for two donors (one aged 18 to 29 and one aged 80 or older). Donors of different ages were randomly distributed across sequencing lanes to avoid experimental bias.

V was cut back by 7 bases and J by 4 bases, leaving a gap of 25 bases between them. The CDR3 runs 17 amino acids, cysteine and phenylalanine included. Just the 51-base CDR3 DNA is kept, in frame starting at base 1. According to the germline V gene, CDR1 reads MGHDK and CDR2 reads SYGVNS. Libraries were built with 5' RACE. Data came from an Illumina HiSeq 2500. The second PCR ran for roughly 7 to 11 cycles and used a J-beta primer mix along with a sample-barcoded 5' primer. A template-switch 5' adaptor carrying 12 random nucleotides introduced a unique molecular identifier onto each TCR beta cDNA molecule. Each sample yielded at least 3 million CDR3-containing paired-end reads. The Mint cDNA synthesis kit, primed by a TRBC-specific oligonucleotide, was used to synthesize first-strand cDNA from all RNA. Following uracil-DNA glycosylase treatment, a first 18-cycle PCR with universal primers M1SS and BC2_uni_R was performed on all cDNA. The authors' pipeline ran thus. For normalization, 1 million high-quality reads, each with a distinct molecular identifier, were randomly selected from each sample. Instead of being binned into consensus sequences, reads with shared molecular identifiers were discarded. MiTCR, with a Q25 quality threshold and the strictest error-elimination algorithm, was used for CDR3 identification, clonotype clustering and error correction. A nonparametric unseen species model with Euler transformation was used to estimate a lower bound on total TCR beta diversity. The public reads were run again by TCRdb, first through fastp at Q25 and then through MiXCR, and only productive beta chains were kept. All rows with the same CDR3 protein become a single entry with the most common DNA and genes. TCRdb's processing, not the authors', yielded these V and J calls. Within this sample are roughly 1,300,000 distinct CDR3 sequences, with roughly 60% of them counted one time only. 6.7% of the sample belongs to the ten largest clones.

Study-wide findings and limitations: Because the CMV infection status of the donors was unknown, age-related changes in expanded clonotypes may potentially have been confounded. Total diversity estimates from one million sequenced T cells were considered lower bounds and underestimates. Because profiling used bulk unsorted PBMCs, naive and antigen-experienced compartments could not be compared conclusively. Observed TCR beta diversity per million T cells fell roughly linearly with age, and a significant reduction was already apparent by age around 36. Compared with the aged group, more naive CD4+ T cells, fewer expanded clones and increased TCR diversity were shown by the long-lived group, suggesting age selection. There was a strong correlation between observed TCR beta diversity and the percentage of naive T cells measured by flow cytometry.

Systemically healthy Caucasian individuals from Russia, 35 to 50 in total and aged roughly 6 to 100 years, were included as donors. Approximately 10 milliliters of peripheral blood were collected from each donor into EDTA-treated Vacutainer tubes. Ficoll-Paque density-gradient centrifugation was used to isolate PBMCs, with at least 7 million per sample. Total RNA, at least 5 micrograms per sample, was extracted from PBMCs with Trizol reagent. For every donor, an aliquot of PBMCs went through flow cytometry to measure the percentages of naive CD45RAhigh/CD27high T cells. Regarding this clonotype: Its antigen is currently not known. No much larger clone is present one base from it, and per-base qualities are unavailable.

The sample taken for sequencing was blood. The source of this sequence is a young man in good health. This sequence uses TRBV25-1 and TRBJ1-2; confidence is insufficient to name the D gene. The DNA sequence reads TGTGCCAGCATCCCTGAACGCGAGGGCAACTTCCTCTATGGCTACACCTTC. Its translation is CASIPEREGNFLYGYTF.